This T cell receptor (beta chain) was captured in a study of shared clonotypes between healthy human individuals. Replicate PCRs from sorted subsets contained approximately 190 ng DNA, which is some 29,000 T cell genomes. Sequencing used immunoSEQ multiplex PCR; TCRdb keeps in-frame clones, though not all of them. The data hold around 1.5 million clones, with 95% to 99% observed a single time. Germline-derived CDR1 and CDR2 are SEHNR and FQNEAQ (reference sequence). Trimming left V 3 bases short and J 4 bases short, with 8 bases between. CDR3 length equals 13 residues. The TCR originated in a man aged 30 to 39 in good health. The gene calls are TRBV7-9 and TRBJ2-3, with no clear D. The sequenced sample was naive CD4+ T cells sorted from blood. Subset denoted: CD45RA+ positively selected. This CDR3 is CASSFRLSDTQYF. The CDR3, as DNA: TGTGCCAGCAGCTTCCGACTGTCAGATACGCAGTATTTT.